A selection of T cell receptor beta chains follows, all from one sample in a study of identifying expanded T cells in peripheral blood. Assay: immunoSEQ multiplex PCR; the TCRdb copy retains only in-frame clones and omits some. The repertoire includes over 90,000 clones, 88% of them detected once, and around 5.9% sits in the top ten. The sequencing sample was made of blood. The source of these receptors is a person aged 18 to 70 in good health. The CDR3 runs from the conserved cysteine through the conserved F or W. A D gene is named only where the DNA matches it firmly. Clone size, where shown, is once, few, many, or a class for clones that have expanded.

j_gene | d_gene | abundance | v_gene | CDR3aa | CDR3nt
TRBJ2-2 | NA | NA | TRBV19 | CASTPGVDTGELFF | TGTGCCAGTACCCCAGGGGTGGACACCGGGGAGCTGTTTTTT
TRBJ1-1 | TRBD1 | once | TRBV5-8 | CASSPHRGGNTEAFF | TGTGCCAGCAGCCCGCACAGGGGAGGCAACACTGAAGCTTTCTTT
TRBJ1-1 | NA | NA | TRBV4-2 | CASSRAGTEAFF | TGTGCCAGCAGCCGGGCGGGGACTGAAGCTTTCTTT
TRBJ1-6 | NA | NA | TRBV14 | CASSQDSGTYNSPLHF | TGTGCCAGCAGCCAAGACAGTGGAACCTATAATTCACCCCTCCACTTT
TRBJ2-1 | TRBD2 | NA | TRBV30 | CAWALATSGRAEQFF | TGTGCCTGGGCTCTAGCTACTAGCGGGAGGGCTGAGCAGTTCTTC
TRBJ2-3 | TRBD2 | NA | TRBV5-1 | CASSPLAGDTDTQYF | TGCGCCAGCAGTCCACTAGCGGGGGACACAGATACGCAGTATTTT
TRBJ2-7 | TRBD1 | medium-sized | TRBV7-6 | CASSPGTGGSYEQYF | TGTGCCAGCAGCCCCGGGACAGGGGGCTCCTACGAGCAGTACTTC
TRBJ1-2 | TRBD1 | NA | TRBV9 | CASSGTGWGTSEGYTF | TGTGCCAGCAGCGGGACAGGGTGGGGTACTTCGGAAGGCTACACCTTC
TRBJ1-4 | TRBD1 | NA | TRBV11-3 | CASSLGDRGQVVEKLFF | TGTGCCAGCAGCTTAGGGGACAGGGGGCAAGTCGTTGAAAAACTGTTTTTT
TRBJ1-2 | NA | NA | TRBV7-9 | CASSSRGQNYGYTF | TGTGCCAGCAGCTCACGCGGACAGAACTATGGCTACACCTTC
TRBJ2-1 | TRBD1 | NA | TRBV5-1 | CASSLEGGHPYNEQFF | TGCGCCAGCAGCTTGGAAGGGGGCCACCCCTACAATGAGCAGTTCTTC
TRBJ1-2 | NA | NA | TRBV5-1 | CASSPETQGTGGYTF | TGCGCCAGCAGCCCTGAGACACAGGGAACGGGTGGCTACACCTTC
TRBJ2-3 | NA | NA | TRBV5-4 | CASSPQLADTQYF | TGTGCCAGCAGCCCGCAACTAGCAGATACGCAGTATTTT
TRBJ2-7 | NA | NA | TRBV6-1 | CAIQRVHEQYF | TGTGCCATCCAGCGGGTCCACGAGCAGTACTTC
TRBJ1-4 | NA | NA | TRBV5-1 | CASSLGLQGLGNEKLFF | TGCGCCAGCAGCTTGGGGTTGCAGGGGCTCGGCAATGAAAAACTGTTTTTT
TRBJ2-7 | NA | once | TRBV25-1 | CASSSSSEQYF | TGTGCCAGCAGTAGTAGCTCCGAGCAGTACTTC
TRBJ1-3 | NA | NA | TRBV10-3 | CAIGQGWGTAGNTIYF | TGTGCCATCGGGCAAGGTTGGGGAACGGCCGGAAACACCATATATTTT
TRBJ1-1 | TRBD1 | once | TRBV7-8 | CASSLVRTGHRNTEAFF | TGTGCCAGCAGCTTAGTACGGACAGGCCACCGGAACACTGAAGCTTTCTTT
TRBJ1-4 | NA | NA | TRBV4-1 | CASSQDPARPGEKLFF | TGCGCCAGCAGCCAAGATCCGGCGCGACCGGGTGAAAAACTGTTTTTT
TRBJ1-4 | NA | NA | TRBV6-1 | CASSEDGEELFF | TGTGCCAGCAGTGAAGACGGGGAGGAACTGTTTTTT
TRBJ1-1 | TRBD1 | NA | TRBV7-9 | CASSQDRVTEAFF | TGTGCCAGCAGCCAAGACAGGGTCACTGAAGCTTTCTTT
TRBJ2-3 | TRBD2 | NA | TRBV10-1 | CASSETLAGGLADTQYF | TGCGCCAGCAGTGAGACACTAGCGGGAGGGTTGGCAGATACGCAGTATTTT
TRBJ2-1 | TRBD2 | NA | TRBV4-2 | CASSQVPSGETREQFF | TGTGCCAGCAGCCAAGTTCCTAGCGGGGAAACGCGGGAGCAGTTCTTC
TRBJ2-5 | NA | NA | TRBV2 | CASSLRQGLQETQYF | TGTGCCAGCAGCCTTCGACAGGGACTACAAGAGACCCAGTACTTC
TRBJ1-2 | NA | NA | TRBV11-2 | CASSFDSYGYTF | TGTGCCAGCAGCTTCGACAGTTATGGCTACACCTTC
TRBJ1-1 | NA | NA | TRBV2 | CASGAFNSEAFF | TGTGCCAGCGGAGCGTTTAATTCTGAAGCTTTCTTT
TRBJ2-5 | NA | NA | TRBV5-1 | CASRERGAETQYF | TGCGCCAGCCGGGAACGGGGAGCGGAGACCCAGTACTTC
TRBJ2-5 | NA | few | TRBV4-1 | CASSPWGAVQETQYF | TGCGCCAGCAGCCCATGGGGCGCGGTACAAGAGACCCAGTACTTC
TRBJ2-5 | TRBD1 | NA | TRBV9 | CASSSGTGGFGETQYF | TGTGCCAGCAGCTCAGGGACAGGGGGCTTCGGGGAGACCCAGTACTTC
TRBJ1-2 | NA | NA | TRBV6-1 | CASNRDGYTF | TGTGCCAGTAATAGGGATGGCTACACCTTC
TRBJ2-2 | NA | NA | TRBV11-2 | CASSLRQNTGELFF | TGTGCCAGCAGCTTAAGGCAAAACACCGGGGAGCTGTTTTTT
TRBJ1-5 | TRBD1 | few | TRBV2 | CASNRDRGDQPQHF | TGTGCCAGCAACCGGGACAGGGGAGATCAGCCCCAGCATTTT
TRBJ1-1 | TRBD1 | NA | TRBV18 | CASSPRTGGDTEAFF | TGTGCCAGCTCACCCAGGACAGGAGGGGACACTGAAGCTTTCTTT
TRBJ1-6 | NA | NA | TRBV7-8 | CASSLASVYNSPLHF | TGTGCCAGCAGCTTAGCGAGCGTTTATAATTCACCCCTCCACTTT
TRBJ2-1 | TRBD2 | NA | TRBV5-5 | CASSMGGRIKYNEQFF | TGTGCCAGCAGCATGGGAGGGAGAATAAAGTACAATGAGCAGTTCTTC
TRBJ2-2 | NA | NA | TRBV30 | CAWRAKTNTGELFF | TGTGCCTGGAGGGCCAAGACCAACACCGGGGAGCTGTTTTTT
TRBJ1-2 | TRBD1 | NA | TRBV6-6 | CASSSGQGGSGYTF | TGTGCCAGCAGTTCGGGACAGGGAGGAAGTGGCTACACCTTC
TRBJ1-5 | TRBD1 | NA | TRBV6-5 | CASSPRTGGNQPQHF | TGTGCCAGCAGTCCGCGGACAGGGGGAAATCAGCCCCAGCATTTT
TRBJ2-3 | NA | medium-sized | TRBV19 | CASSMAARETSTDTQYF | TGTGCCAGTAGTATGGCCGCGAGGGAAACTAGCACAGATACGCAGTATTTT
TRBJ2-1 | TRBD2 | NA | TRBV4-2 | CASSQVGTSGGSSYNEQFF | TGTGCCAGCAGCCAAGTGGGGACTAGCGGGGGGAGCTCCTACAATGAGCAGTTCTTC
TRBJ1-1 | NA | once | TRBV27 | CASRFQENTEAFF | TGTGCCAGCAGATTTCAGGAGAACACTGAAGCTTTCTTT
TRBJ1-3 | NA | NA | TRBV11-2 | CASSLSGAGKGSSGNTIYF | TGTGCCAGCAGCTTAAGTGGGGCAGGGAAAGGGAGCTCTGGAAACACCATATATTTT
TRBJ1-1 | NA | NA | TRBV25-1 | CASSEYQGPKAFF | TGTGCCAGCAGTGAATATCAGGGCCCAAAAGCTTTCTTT
TRBJ2-6 | NA | NA | TRBV14 | CASSQEPTVLGANVLTF | TGTGCCAGCAGCCAAGAGCCGACAGTGCTTGGGGCCAACGTCCTGACTTTC
TRBJ2-1 | NA | NA | TRBV11-2 | CASSFFAGAGFYNEQFF | TGTGCCAGCAGCTTTTTCGCCGGGGCAGGGTTTTACAATGAGCAGTTCTTC
TRBJ1-1 | TRBD1 | NA | TRBV30 | CAWTSTGVRTEAFF | TGTGCCTGGACCTCGACAGGGGTTCGCACTGAAGCTTTCTTT
TRBJ2-7 | NA | NA | TRBV18 | CASSPTVIGGEQYF | TGTGCCAGCTCACCAACGGTTATCGGGGGCGAGCAGTACTTC
TRBJ1-1 | TRBD1 | NA | TRBV11-2 | CASSLAGGVGDTEAFF | TGTGCCAGCAGCTTAGCAGGGGGGGTTGGGGACACTGAAGCTTTCTTT
TRBJ1-5 | NA | NA | TRBV29-1 | CSVAVSNQPQHF | TGCAGCGTTGCAGTCTCCAATCAGCCCCAGCATTTT
TRBJ2-1 | NA | NA | TRBV5-1 | CASSLWAGNEQFF | TGCGCCAGCAGCTTGTGGGCGGGAAATGAGCAGTTCTTC
TRBJ1-4 | NA | NA | TRBV5-8 | CASTYRGINEKLFF | TGTGCCAGCACCTACCGAGGGATTAATGAAAAACTGTTTTTT
TRBJ2-2 | TRBD1 | NA | TRBV5-1 | CASSTTGGAITGELFF | TGCGCCAGCAGCACTACAGGGGGCGCTATTACCGGGGAGCTGTTTTTT
TRBJ2-7 | TRBD2 | NA | TRBV19 | CASKATSGGHSYEQYF | TGTGCCAGTAAAGCGACTAGCGGGGGGCACTCCTACGAGCAGTACTTC
TRBJ1-1 | NA | NA | TRBV6-1 | CASRPGGVYTEAFF | TGTGCCAGCAGGCCGGGGGGGGTTTACACTGAAGCTTTCTTT
TRBJ2-1 | NA | NA | TRBV2 | CASSVRQLTQQFF | TGTGCCAGCAGTGTTCGACAGCTCACGCAGCAGTTCTTC
TRBJ2-5 | TRBD1 | NA | TRBV9 | CASSVGTGEVETQYF | TGTGCCAGCAGCGTTGGGACAGGGGAGGTCGAGACCCAGTACTTC